This record covers a single T cell receptor (beta chain). This clonotype was observed a handful of times. The antigen this receptor binds is unknown. No base quality values were provided; no much bigger clone lies one nucleotide off. The data derive from a study of T-cell reconstitution after alpha-beta-depleted transplantation in children (dated by TCRdb to the mid-2010s). Broadly, across the study: Using TCR repertoire profiling, the study quantitatively followed how T-cell immune reconstitution unfolded in children after TCRalphabeta/CD19-depleted allogeneic hematopoietic cell transplantation. What the study reported, not specific to this receptor: Over subsequent months, a decline in hyperexpanded clone frequencies was noted, and after one year, T-cell counts and TCRbeta diversity were mostly ascribed to newly produced T cells. The apparently early alphabetaT-cell count recovery about two months after transplant was reportedly dependent on only several hundred rapidly expanded clones derived from non-depleted graft cells. In some patients, the high TCRbeta diversity seen at day 60 was put down to recipient T cells and intrathymic progenitors that had survived conditioning.

Libraries came from PCR. The reads were generated on an Illumina HiSeq 2500. Molecular barcoding was employed in the preparation of TCR libraries, with unique molecular identifiers being used to normalize TCRbeta repertoire quantification. The public reads were reprocessed in TCRdb via fastp at Q25 and MiXCR, keeping in-frame beta chains. Each CDR3 protein appears once, grouped with its most common genes and DNA. This sample gives 450,000 to 700,000 distinct CDR3 sequences in total; 27% of them show up just once. 35% to 40% of the sample rests with the top ten. The treatment or condition label, as the study defines it: allogeneic hematopoietic cell transplantation with graft depleted of TCRalphabeta T cells and CD19 B cells. The children who served as transplant recipients had been given grafts of TCRalphabeta/CD19-depleted allogeneic hematopoietic cells. The germline V gene gives CDR1 as SGHRS and CDR2 as YFSETQ. The CDR3 numbers 14 residues from cysteine through phenylalanine. The sequence is cut down to CDR3 DNA, 42 bases in frame from base 1. Germline trimming: 4 bases from V, 1 base from J; junction bases outside gene matches: 4.

The chain uses TRBV5-1 and TRBJ2-5, and 7 bases in between align with TRBD1. The specimen comprised PBMCs, sampled before TCRalphabeta/CD19-depleted stem cell transplant. This TCR came from a boy younger than two with Wiskott-Aldrich syndrome, due to receive a stem cell transplant. The CDR3 reads as follows: CASSPGQSQETQYF. The DNA sequence follows: TGCGCCAGCAGCCCGGGACAGTCCCAAGAGACCCAGTACTTC.